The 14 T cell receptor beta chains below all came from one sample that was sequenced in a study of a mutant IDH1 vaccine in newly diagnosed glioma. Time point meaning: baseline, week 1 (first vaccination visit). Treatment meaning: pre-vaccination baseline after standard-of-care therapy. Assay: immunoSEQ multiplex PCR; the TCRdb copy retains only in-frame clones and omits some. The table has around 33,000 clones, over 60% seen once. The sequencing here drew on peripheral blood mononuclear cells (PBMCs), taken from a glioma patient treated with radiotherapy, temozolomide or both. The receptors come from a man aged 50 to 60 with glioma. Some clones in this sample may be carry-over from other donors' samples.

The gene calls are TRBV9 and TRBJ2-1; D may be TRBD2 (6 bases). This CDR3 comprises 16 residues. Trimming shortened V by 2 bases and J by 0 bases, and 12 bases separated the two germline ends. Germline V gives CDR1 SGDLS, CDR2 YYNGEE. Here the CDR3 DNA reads TGTGCCAGCAGCGTGGGAGGAGGGTTCTCCTACAATGAGCAGTTCTTC. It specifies CASSVGGGFSYNEQFF.

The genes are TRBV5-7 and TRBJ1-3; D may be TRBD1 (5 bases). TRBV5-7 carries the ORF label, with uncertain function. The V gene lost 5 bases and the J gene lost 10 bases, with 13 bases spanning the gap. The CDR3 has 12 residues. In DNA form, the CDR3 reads TGTGCCAGCAGTTATGACAGAAGTACCATATATTTT. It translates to CASSYDRSTIYF.

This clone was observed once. CDR3 residues: CASKRAASGDTQYF. The CDR3 DNA sequence: TGTGCCAGCAAAAGGGCCGCTTCGGGAGATACGCAGTATTTT. This rearrangement joins TRBV7-2 to TRBJ2-3; D unclear. The CDR3 is made up of 14 amino acids. From germline, CDR1 is SGHTA and CDR2 FQGNSA. V dropped 7 bases and J dropped 5 bases, with 16 bases sitting between them.

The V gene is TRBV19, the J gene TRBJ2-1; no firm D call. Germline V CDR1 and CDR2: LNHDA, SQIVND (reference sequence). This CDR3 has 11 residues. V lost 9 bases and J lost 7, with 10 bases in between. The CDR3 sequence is CASGRWNEQFF. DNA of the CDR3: TGTGCCAGCGGACGATGGAATGAGCAGTTCTTC.

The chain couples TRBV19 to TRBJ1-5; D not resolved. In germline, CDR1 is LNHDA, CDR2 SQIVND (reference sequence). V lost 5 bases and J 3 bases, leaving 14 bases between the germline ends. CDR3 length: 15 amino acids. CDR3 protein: CASSPGVQNNQPQHF. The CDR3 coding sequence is TGTGCCAGTAGTCCCGGGGTTCAGAACAATCAGCCCCAGCATTTT. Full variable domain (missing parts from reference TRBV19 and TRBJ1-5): DGGITQSPKYLFRKEGQNVTLSCEQNLNHDAMYWYRQDPGQGLRLIYYSQIVNDFQKGDIAEGYSVSREKKESFPLTVTSAQKNPTAFYLCASSPGVQNNQPQHFGDGTRLSIL.

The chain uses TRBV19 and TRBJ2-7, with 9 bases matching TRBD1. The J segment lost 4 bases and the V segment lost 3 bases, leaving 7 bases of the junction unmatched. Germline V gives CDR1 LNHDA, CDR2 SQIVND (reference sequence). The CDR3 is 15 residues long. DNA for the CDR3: TGTGCCAGTAGTATCGGGACAGGGACCCCTTACGAGCAGTACTTC. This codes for CASSIGTGTPYEQYF.

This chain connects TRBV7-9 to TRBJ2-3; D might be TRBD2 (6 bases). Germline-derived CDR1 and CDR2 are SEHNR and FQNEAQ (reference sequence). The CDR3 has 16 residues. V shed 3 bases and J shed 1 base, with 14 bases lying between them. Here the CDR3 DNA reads TGTGCCAGCAGCTTTGGCGGGGCCACCGGCACAGATACGCAGTATTTT. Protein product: CASSFGGATGTDTQYF. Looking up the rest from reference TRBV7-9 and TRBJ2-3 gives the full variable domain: DTGVSQNPRHKITKRGQNVTFRCDPISEHNRLYWYRQTLGQGPEFLTYFQNEAQLEKSRLLSDRFSAERPKGSFSTLEIQRTEQGDSAMYLCASSFGGATGTDTQYFGPGTRLTVL.

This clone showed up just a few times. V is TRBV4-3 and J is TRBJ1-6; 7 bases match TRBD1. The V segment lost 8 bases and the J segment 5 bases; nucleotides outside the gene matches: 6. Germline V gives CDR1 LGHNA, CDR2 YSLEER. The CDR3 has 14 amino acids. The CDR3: CASSRGQHNSPLHF. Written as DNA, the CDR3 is TGCGCCAGCTCGAGGGGACAGCATAATTCACCCCTCCACTTT.

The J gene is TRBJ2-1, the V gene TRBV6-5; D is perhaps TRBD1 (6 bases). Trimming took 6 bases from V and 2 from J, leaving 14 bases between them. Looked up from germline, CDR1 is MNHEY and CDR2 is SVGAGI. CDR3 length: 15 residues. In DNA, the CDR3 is TGTGCCAGCAGCACCGGGACACCCCCCTACAATGAGCAGTTCTTC. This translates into CASSTGTPPYNEQFF.

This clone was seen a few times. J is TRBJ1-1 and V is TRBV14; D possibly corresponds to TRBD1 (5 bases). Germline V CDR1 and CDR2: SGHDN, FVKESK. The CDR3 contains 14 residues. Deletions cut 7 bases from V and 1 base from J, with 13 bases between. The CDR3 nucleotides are TGTGCCAGCACCCCGTTGGGGGGGAACACTGAAGCTTTCTTT. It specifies CASTPLGGNTEAFF.

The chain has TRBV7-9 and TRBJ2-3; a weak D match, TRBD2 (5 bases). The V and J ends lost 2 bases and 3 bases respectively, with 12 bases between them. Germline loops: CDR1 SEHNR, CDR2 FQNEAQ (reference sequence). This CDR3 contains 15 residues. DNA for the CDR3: TGTGCCAGCAGCTTAAGCGGAGTGCTGACAGATACGCAGTATTTT. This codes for CASSLSGVLTDTQYF.

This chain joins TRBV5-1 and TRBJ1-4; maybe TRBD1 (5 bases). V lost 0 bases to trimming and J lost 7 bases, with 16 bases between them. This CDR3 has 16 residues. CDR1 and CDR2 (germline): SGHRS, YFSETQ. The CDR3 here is CASSLESHAQGEKLFF. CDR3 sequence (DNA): TGCGCCAGCAGCTTGGAGAGCCATGCTCAGGGTGAAAAACTGTTTTTT.

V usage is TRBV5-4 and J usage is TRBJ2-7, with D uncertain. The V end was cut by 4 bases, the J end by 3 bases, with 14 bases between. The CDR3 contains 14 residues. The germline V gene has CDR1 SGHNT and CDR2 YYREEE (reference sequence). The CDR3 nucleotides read TGTGCCAGCAGCGACGGACGGAGAAGCTACGAGCAGTACTTC. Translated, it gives CASSDGRRSYEQYF. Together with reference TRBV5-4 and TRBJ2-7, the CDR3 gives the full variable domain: ETGVTQSPTHLIKTRGQQVTLRCSSQSGHNTVSWYQQALGQGPQFIFQYYREEENGRGNFPPRFSGLQFPNYSSELNVNALELDDSALYLCASSDGRRSYEQYFGPGTRLTVT.

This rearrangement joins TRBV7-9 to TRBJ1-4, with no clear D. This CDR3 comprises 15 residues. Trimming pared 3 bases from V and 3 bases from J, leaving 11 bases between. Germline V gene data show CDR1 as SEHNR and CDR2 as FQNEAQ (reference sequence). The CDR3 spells CASSFAGGSNEKLFF. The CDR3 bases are TGTGCCAGCAGCTTCGCGGGAGGGTCTAATGAAAAACTGTTTTTT.